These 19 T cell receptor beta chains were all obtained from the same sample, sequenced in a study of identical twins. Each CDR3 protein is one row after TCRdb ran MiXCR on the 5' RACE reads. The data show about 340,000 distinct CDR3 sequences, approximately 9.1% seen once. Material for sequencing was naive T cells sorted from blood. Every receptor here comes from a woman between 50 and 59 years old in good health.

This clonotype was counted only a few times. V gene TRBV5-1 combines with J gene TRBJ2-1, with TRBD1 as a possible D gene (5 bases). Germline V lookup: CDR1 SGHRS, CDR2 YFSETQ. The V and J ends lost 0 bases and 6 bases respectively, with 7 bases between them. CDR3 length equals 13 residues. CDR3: CASSLGGFNEQFF. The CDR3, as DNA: TGCGCCAGCAGCTTGGGGGGCTTCAATGAGCAGTTCTTC.

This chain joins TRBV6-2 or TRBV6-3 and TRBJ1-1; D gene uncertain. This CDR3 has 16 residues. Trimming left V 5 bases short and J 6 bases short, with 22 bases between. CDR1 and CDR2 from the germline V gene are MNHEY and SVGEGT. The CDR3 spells CASSPTAMELGPEAFF. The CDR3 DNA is TGTGCCAGCAGTCCTACCGCAATGGAATTAGGACCTGAAGCTTTCTTT.

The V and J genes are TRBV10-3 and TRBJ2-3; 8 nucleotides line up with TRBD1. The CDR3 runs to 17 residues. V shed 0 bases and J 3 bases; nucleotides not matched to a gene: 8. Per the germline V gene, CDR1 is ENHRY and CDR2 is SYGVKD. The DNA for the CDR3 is TGTGCCATCAGTGAGTCGGCCCAGGGGGCCTCGACAGATACGCAGTATTTT. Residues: CAISESAQGASTDTQYF.

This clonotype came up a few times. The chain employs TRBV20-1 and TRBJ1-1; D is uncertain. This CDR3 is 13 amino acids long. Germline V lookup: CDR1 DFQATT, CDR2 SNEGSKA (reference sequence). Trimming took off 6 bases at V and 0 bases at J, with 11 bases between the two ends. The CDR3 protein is CSARRSLNTEAFF. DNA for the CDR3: TGCAGTGCCCGAAGATCGTTGAACACTGAAGCTTTCTTT.

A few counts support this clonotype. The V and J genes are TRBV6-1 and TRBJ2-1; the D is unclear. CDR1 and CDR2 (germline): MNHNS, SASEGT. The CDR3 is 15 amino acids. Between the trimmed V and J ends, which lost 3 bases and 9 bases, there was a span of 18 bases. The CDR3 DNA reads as TGTGCCAGCAGTGATGGGCCCACCCTTCCCAGTGAGCAGTTCTTC. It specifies CASSDGPTLPSEQFF.

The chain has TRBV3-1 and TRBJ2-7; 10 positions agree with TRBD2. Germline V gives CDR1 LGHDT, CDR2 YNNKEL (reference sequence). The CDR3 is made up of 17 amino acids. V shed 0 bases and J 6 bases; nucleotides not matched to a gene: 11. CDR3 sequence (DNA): TGTGCCAGCAGCCAAGATGAGGGTCTAGCGGGAGCCAGCGAGCAGTACTTC. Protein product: CASSQDEGLAGASEQYF.

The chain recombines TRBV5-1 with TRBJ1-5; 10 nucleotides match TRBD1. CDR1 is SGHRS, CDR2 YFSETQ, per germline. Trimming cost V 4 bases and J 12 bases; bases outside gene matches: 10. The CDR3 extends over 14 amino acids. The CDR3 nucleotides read TGCGCCAGCAGCCCGGGGACAGGGGCCGCTTACCAGCATTTT. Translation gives CASSPGTGAAYQHF.

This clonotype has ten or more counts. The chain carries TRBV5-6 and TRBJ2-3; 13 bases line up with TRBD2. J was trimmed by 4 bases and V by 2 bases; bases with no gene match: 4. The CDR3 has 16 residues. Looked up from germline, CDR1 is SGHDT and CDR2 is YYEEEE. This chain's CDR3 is CASSFSGTSGADTQYF. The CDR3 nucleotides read TGTGCCAGCAGCTTCTCCGGGACTAGCGGGGCAGATACGCAGTATTTT. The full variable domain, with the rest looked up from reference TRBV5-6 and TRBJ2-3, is DAGVTQSPTHLIKTRGQQVTLRCSPKSGHDTVSWYQQALGQGPQFIFQYYEEEERQRGNFPDRFSGHQFPNYSSELNVNALLLGDSALYLCASSFSGTSGADTQYFGPGTRLTVL.

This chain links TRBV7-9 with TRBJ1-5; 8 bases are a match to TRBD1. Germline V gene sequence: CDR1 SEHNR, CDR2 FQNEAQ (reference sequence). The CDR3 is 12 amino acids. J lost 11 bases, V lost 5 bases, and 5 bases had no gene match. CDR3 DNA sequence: TGTGCCAGCAGCACTCTGGACAGGGCCCAGCATTTT. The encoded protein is CASSTLDRAQHF.

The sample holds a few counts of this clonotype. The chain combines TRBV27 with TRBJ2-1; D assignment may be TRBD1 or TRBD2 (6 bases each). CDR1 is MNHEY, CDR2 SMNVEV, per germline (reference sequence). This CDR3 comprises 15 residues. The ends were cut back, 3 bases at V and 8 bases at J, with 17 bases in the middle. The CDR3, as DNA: TGTGCCAGCAGTTTCTTGGTAGGGGGGCCCGATGAGCAGTTCTTC. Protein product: CASSFLVGGPDEQFF.

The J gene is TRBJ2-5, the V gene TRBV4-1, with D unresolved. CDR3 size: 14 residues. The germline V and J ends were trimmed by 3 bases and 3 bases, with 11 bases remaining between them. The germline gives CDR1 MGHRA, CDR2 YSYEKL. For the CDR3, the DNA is TGCGCCAGCAGCCATCCAGAGAGGAAAGAGACCCAGTACTTC. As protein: CASSHPERKETQYF.

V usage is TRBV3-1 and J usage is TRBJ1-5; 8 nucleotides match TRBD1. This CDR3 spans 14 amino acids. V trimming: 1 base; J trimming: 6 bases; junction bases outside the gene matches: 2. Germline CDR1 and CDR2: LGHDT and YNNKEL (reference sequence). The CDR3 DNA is TGTGCCAGCAGCCAAGGACAGGGGACTCAGCCCCAGCATTTT. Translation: CASSQGQGTQPQHF.

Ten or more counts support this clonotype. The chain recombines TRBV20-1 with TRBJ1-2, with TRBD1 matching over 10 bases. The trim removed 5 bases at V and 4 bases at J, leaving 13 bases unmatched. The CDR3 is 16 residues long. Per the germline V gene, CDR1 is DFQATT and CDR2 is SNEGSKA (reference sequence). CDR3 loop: CSAVTGTGVEGYGYTF. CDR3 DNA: TGCAGTGCTGTTACCGGGACAGGGGTCGAAGGCTATGGCTACACCTTC.

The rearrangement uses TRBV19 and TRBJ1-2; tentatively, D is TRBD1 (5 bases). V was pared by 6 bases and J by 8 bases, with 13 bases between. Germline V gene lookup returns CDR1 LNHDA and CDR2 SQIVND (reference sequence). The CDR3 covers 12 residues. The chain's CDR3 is CASSRGNVGYTF. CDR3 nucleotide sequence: TGTGCCAGTAGCCGGGGGAATGTCGGCTACACCTTC.

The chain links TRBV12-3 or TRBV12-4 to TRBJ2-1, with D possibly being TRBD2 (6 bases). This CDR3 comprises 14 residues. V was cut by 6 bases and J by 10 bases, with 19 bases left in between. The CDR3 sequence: CASSRDWALWEQFF. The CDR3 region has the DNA TGTGCCAGCAGCCGGGACTGGGCTCTGTGGGAGCAGTTCTTC.

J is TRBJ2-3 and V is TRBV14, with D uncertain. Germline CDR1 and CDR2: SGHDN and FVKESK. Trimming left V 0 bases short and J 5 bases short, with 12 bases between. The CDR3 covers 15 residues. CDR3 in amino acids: CASSQDFLVGDTQYF. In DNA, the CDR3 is TGTGCCAGCAGCCAAGATTTCCTAGTCGGAGATACGCAGTATTTT.

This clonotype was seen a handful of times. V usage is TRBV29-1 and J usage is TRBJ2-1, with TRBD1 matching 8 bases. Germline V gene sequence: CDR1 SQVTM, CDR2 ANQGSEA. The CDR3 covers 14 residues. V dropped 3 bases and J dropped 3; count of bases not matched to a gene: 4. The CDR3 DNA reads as TGCAGCGTTGACTCGGACAGGGACTACAATGAGCAGTTCTTC. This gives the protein CSVDSDRDYNEQFF.

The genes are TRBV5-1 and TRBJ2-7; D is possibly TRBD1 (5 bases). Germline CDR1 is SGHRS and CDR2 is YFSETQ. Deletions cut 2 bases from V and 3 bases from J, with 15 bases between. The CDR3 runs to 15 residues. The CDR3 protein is CASSFGARNFYEQYF. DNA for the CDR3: TGCGCCAGCAGCTTTGGGGCAAGGAACTTCTACGAGCAGTACTTC.

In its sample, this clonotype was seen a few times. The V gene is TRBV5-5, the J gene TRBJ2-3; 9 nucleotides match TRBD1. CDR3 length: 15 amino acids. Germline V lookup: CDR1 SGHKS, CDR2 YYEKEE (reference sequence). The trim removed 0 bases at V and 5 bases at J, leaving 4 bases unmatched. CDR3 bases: TGTGCCAGCAGCTTGGTTGGACAGGGGATAGATACGCAGTATTTT. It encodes CASSLVGQGIDTQYF.